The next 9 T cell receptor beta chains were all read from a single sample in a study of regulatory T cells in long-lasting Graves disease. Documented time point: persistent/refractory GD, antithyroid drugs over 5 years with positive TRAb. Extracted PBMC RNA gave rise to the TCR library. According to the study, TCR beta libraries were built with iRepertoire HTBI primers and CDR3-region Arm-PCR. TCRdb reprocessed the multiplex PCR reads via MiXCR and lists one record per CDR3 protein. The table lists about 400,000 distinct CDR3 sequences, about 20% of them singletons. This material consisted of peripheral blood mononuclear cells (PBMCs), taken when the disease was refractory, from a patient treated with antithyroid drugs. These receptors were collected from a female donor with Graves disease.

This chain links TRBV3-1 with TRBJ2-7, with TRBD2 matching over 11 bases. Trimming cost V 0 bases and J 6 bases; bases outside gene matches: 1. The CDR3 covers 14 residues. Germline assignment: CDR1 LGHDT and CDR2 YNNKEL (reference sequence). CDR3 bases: TGTGCCAGCAGCCAAGAGACTAGCGGGGCCGAGCAGTACTTC. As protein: CASSQETSGAEQYF.

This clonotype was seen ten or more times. This CDR3 is CASSRTGANVLTF. The CDR3 DNA reads TGCGCCAGCAGTCGGACAGGGGCCAACGTCCTGACTTTC. This chain links TRBV10-1 with TRBJ2-6; D might be TRBD1 (5 bases). V was shortened by 5 bases and J by 4 bases, with 6 bases between the two germline ends. Per the germline V gene, CDR1 is WNHNN and CDR2 is SYGVQD (reference sequence). The CDR3 spans 13 residues.

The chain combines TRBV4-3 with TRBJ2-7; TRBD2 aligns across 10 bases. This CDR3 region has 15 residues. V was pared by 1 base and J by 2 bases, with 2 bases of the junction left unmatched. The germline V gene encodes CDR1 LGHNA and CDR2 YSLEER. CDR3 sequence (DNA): TGCGCCAGCAGCCAAGCGCTAGCGGGGGCCTACGAGCAGTACTTC. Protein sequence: CASSQALAGAYEQYF.

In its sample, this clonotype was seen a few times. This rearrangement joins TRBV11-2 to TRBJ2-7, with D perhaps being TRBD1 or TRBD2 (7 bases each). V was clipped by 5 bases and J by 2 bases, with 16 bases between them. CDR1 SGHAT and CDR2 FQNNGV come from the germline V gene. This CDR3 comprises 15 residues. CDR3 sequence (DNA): TGTGCCAGCAGCCCGGGGAGGGGGCCGACCTACGAGCAGTACTTC. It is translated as CASSPGRGPTYEQYF.

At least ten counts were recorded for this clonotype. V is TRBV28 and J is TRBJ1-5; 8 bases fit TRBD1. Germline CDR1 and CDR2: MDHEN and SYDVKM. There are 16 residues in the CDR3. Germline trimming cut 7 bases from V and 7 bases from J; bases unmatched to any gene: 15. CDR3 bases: TGTGCCAGCACATACTTGGGGACAGGACCATACCAGCCCCAGCATTTT. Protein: CASTYLGTGPYQPQHF.

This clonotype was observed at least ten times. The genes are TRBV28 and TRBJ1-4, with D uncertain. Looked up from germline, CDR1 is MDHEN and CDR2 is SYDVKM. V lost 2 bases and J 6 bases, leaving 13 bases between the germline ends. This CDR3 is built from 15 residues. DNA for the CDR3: TGTGCCAGCAGTTTAGTCCAGGCCCGGGATGAAAAACTGTTTTTT. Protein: CASSLVQARDEKLFF. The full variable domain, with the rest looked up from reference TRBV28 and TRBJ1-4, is DVKVTQSSRYLVKRTGEKVFLECVQDMDHENMFWYRQDPGLGLRLIYFSYDVKMKEKGDIPEGYSVSREKKERFSLILESASTNQTSMYLCASSLVQARDEKLFFGSGTQLSVL.

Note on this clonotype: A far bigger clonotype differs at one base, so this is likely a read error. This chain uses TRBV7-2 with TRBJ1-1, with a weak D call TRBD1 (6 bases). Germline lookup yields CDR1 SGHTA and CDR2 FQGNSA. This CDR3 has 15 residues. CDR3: CANSSGEDRNTEAFF. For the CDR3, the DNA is TGTGCCAACAGCTCCGGTGAGGACAGGAACACTGAAGCTTTCTTT.

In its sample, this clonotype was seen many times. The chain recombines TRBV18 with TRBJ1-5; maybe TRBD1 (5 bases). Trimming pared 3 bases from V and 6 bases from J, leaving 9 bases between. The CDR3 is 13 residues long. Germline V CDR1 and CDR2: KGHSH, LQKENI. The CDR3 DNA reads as TGTGCCAGCTCACCGGGGACGGGTCAGCCCCAGCATTTT. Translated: CASSPGTGQPQHF.

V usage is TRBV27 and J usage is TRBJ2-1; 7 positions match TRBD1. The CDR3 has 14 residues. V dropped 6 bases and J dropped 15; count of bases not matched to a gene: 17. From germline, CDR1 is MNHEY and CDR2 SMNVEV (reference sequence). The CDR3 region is CASRPGTVPWELFF. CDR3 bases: TGTGCCAGCAGGCCTGGGACAGTCCCCTGGGAGTTGTTCTTC.